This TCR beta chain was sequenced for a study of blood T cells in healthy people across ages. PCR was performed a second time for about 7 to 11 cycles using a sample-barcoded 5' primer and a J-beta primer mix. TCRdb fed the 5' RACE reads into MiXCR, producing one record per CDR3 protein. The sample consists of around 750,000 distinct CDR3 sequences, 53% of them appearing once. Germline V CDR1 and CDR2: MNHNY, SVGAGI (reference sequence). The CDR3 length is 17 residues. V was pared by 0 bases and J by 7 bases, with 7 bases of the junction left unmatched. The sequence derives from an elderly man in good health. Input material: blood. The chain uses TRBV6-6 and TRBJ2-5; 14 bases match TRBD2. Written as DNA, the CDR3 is TGTGCCAGCAGTTACTCCACCGGGACTAGCGGGAGCGGGACCCAGTACTTC. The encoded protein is CASSYSTGTSGSGTQYF.